Listed here are 30 T cell receptor beta chains from one sample, sequenced in a study of response to subunit inactivated influenza vaccine. TCRdb reprocessed the RT-PCR reads via MiXCR and lists one record per CDR3 protein. In the table there are approximately 530,000 distinct CDR3 sequences, 10% to 15% of which are singletons. The sequences come from PBMCs from blood, collected roughly 47 days after vaccination. The receptor source for this set is a man aged 50-59 years who received an inactivated influenza vaccine.

There are a few counts of this clonotype. The rearrangement links TRBV29-1 to TRBJ1-1; D is unresolved. Trimming shortened V by 7 bases and J by 1 base, and 10 bases separated the two germline ends. The CDR3 spans 12 residues. The germline CDR1 and CDR2 sequences are SQVTM and ANQGSEA. For the CDR3, the DNA is TGCAGCGCCTCCGCCTCGAACACTGAAGCTTTCTTT. It specifies CSASASNTEAFF.

A note on this clonotype: A much larger clone differs from this one at a single base, so this may be a read error. The rearrangement links TRBV4-3 to TRBJ2-1; D call uncertain. CDR1 and CDR2 from the germline V gene are LGHNA and YSLEER. The CDR3 has 13 residues. Trimming took 0 bases from V and 7 from J, leaving 7 bases between them. CDR3 bases: TGCGCCAGCAGCCAAGATTTTTCGAATGAGCAGTTCTTC. It codes for CASSQDFSNEQFF.

The chain combines TRBV11-2 with TRBJ2-7; weak D call: TRBD1 (5 bases). Trimming removed 0 bases at V and 3 bases at J, with 15 bases between. Germline V lookup: CDR1 SGHAT, CDR2 FQNNGV. The CDR3 runs to 16 residues. The CDR3 reads CASSLEGRVGLYEQYF. CDR3 bases: TGTGCCAGCAGCTTAGAAGGCAGGGTGGGGCTCTACGAGCAGTACTTC.

V and J are TRBV5-1 and TRBJ1-6; D might be TRBD1 (6 bases). Trimming shortened V by 0 bases and J by 8 bases, and 6 bases separated the two germline ends. The germline CDR1 and CDR2 sequences are SGHRS and YFSETQ. The CDR3 is 13 amino acids. CDR3 DNA sequence: TGCGCCAGCAGCTTGGGGACAGATTCACCCCTCCACTTT. Its protein product is CASSLGTDSPLHF. The variable domain in full, completed from reference TRBV5-1 and TRBJ1-6, reads KAGVTQTPRYLIKTRGQQVTLSCSPISGHRSVSWYQQTPGQGLQFLFEYFSETQRNKGNFPGRFSGRQFSNSRSEMNVSTLELGDSALYLCASSLGTDSPLHFGNGTRLTVT.

This clonotype appeared a few times. The J gene is TRBJ2-1, the V gene TRBV20-1; TRBD2 might be the D (6 bases). Trimming left V 7 bases short and J 10 bases short, with 17 bases between. This CDR3 spans 12 amino acids. In germline, CDR1 is DFQATT, CDR2 SNEGSKA (reference sequence). CDR3 bases: TGCAGTGTGGACACGGGAGTTGGGGAGCAGTTCTTC. Translating it yields CSVDTGVGEQFF.

The table lists this clonotype with a few counts. The rearrangement joins TRBV11-2 to TRBJ2-1; TRBD2 aligns across 11 bases. The junction had 24 bases not matched to a gene; V was cut back by 5 bases and J by 9 bases. Germline assignment: CDR1 SGHAT and CDR2 FQNNGV. The CDR3 has 20 residues. In DNA, the CDR3 is TGTGCCAGCAGCGCCACTAGACCTGTGGGTAGCGGGAGGGCCGCCGGTGAGCAGTTCTTC. Translation: CASSATRPVGSGRAAGEQFF.

This chain uses TRBV7-2 with TRBJ2-5, with 13 positions matching TRBD2. Germline CDR1 is SGHTA and CDR2 is FQGNSA. V was pared by 11 bases and J by 13 bases, with 7 bases of the junction left unmatched. CDR3 length equals 11 residues. The CDR3 sequence: CAVGGLAGPYF. CDR3 bases: TGTGCCGTCGGGGGACTAGCGGGACCGTACTTC.

This clonotype was counted between two and nine times. The chain couples TRBV20-1 to TRBJ1-2; D perhaps matches TRBD1 (5 bases). The CDR3 contains 10 residues. The germline V gene has CDR1 DFQATT and CDR2 SNEGSKA (reference sequence). Trimming removed 2 bases from V and 11 bases from J, with 9 bases in between. CDR3 residues: CSARSGQYTF. The CDR3 coding sequence is TGCAGTGCTAGATCAGGGCAGTACACCTTC.

This clonotype was observed a handful of times. The rearrangement links TRBV5-1 to TRBJ1-6, with a tentative D call TRBD1 (5 bases). Trimming removed 4 bases from V and 9 bases from J, with 20 bases in between. Germline V gene data show CDR1 as SGHRS and CDR2 as YFSETQ. This CDR3 region has 16 residues. CDR3 residues: CASSTQGRDASSPLHF. CDR3 DNA: TGCGCCAGCAGCACACAAGGCCGGGACGCGAGTTCACCCCTCCACTTT.

This clonotype was detected a few times. The chain links TRBV14 to TRBJ2-1; D remains unclear. This CDR3 region has 14 residues. Germline-derived CDR1 and CDR2 are SGHDN and FVKESK. V was trimmed by 4 bases and J by 6 bases, leaving 13 bases between them. CDR3 loop: CASSPRIAPNEQFF. In DNA form, the CDR3 reads TGTGCCAGCAGCCCCCGTATCGCCCCCAATGAGCAGTTCTTC.

This clonotype was counted a few times. This chain joins TRBV29-1 and TRBJ1-2, with D possibly TRBD1 on 6 matching bases. The CDR3 totals 14 residues. Germline-derived CDR1 and CDR2 are SQVTM and ANQGSEA. Trimming removed 1 base from V and 6 bases from J, with 15 bases in between. CDR3 sequence reads: CSVEGTGTPNGYTF. The CDR3, as DNA: TGCAGCGTTGAAGGGACCGGGACACCCAATGGCTACACCTTC.

This clonotype was seen ten or more times. The J gene is TRBJ2-7, the V gene TRBV10-3; D unresolved. With 3 bases removed from V and 4 bases from J, the gap between germline ends came to 7 bases. This CDR3 comprises 12 residues. Germline CDR1 is ENHRY and CDR2 is SYGVKD. CDR3 DNA sequence: TGTGCCATCAGTGACAAGTCGTACGAGCAGTACTTC. This codes for CAISDKSYEQYF.

The gene calls are TRBV21-1 and TRBJ2-7; the D call of TRBD1 is as the table states it, not checked on the DNA. TRBV21-1 is deemed a pseudogene. CDR3 size: 16 residues. CDR3 in amino acids: CASSSPNRDKYYEQYF. The DNA for the CDR3 is TGTGCCAGCAGCTCTCCGAACCGGGACAAATACTACGAGCAGTACTTC.

Only a few counts were recorded for this clonotype. The CDR3 region has the DNA TGTGCCAGCAGTTTGGAGGGGTTAGTAGATACGCAGTATTTT. Its protein product is CASSLEGLVDTQYF. The V call is TRBV12-3 or TRBV12-4, the J call TRBJ2-3, with a possible D match to TRBD2 (6 bases). The CDR3 covers 14 residues. V gave up 3 bases and J gave up 5 bases, with 12 bases separating them.

This clonotype was observed at least ten times. This rearrangement joins TRBV27 to TRBJ2-7; maybe TRBD2 (7 bases). V lost 6 bases to trimming and J lost 1 base, with 10 bases between them. CDR1 MNHEY and CDR2 SMNVEV come from the germline V gene (reference sequence). The CDR3 runs to 13 residues. CDR3 coding DNA: TGTGCCAGCAGACAGGGACTATCCTACGAGCAGTACTTC. As protein: CASRQGLSYEQYF.

The chain joins TRBV7-2 to TRBJ2-3; 13 bases are a match to TRBD2. The CDR3 runs 16 residues. From germline, CDR1 is SGHTA and CDR2 FQGNSA. The V and J ends lost 1 base and 4 bases, in that order; junction bases with no gene match: 2. The CDR3 is CASSLVLAGGADTQYF. CDR3 DNA sequence: TGTGCCAGCAGCTTAGTACTAGCGGGGGGGGCAGATACGCAGTATTTT.

The V call is TRBV6-5, the J call TRBJ1-5, with 9 bases identical to TRBD1. Germline values: CDR1 MNHEY, CDR2 SVGAGI. The CDR3 extends over 15 amino acids. Trimming removed 4 bases from V and 6 bases from J; junction bases left unmatched: 7. The CDR3 bases are TGTGCCAGCAGTTCTACAGGGGGCGGAGGTCAGCCCCAGCATTTT. Translation: CASSSTGGGGQPQHF.

V usage is TRBV7-9 and J usage is TRBJ2-2; 9 bases map to TRBD2. Germline V lookup: CDR1 SEHNR, CDR2 FQNEAQ (reference sequence). V shed 2 bases, J shed 5 bases, and the junction held 6 bases outside the gene matches. There are 16 residues in the CDR3. The CDR3 protein is CASSLLAGVATGELFF. CDR3 bases: TGTGCCAGCAGCTTATTAGCGGGAGTGGCTACCGGGGAGCTGTTTTTT.

This clonotype has ten or more counts. The chain links TRBV12-3 or TRBV12-4 to TRBJ2-7; D remains unclear. The CDR3 sequence is 11 residues long. Trimming removed 5 bases at V and 4 bases at J, with 6 bases between. This CDR3 reads CASSNLYEQYF. CDR3 in DNA: TGTGCCAGCAGTAATCTATACGAGCAGTACTTC.

This chain joins TRBV20-1 and TRBJ2-3; 9 positions agree with TRBD2. This CDR3 is 15 amino acids long. J was trimmed by 5 bases and V by 6 bases; bases with no gene match: 12. The germline CDR1 and CDR2 sequences are DFQATT and SNEGSKA (reference sequence). The CDR3 bases are TGCAGTGCCAGGAACCCGCGGGGGGGCCTAGATACGCAGTATTTT. Translating gives CSARNPRGGLDTQYF.

This clonotype has more than one count but fewer than ten. V and J are TRBV5-1 and TRBJ2-4; the D gene could be TRBD1 or TRBD2 (6 bases each). Germline V CDR1 and CDR2: SGHRS, YFSETQ. V gave up 4 bases and J gave up 2 bases, with 10 bases separating them. The CDR3 loop spans 14 amino acids. CDR3 loop: CASSGGTTKNIQYF. CDR3 in DNA: TGCGCCAGCAGCGGGGGGACAACCAAAAACATTCAGTACTTC.

The J gene is TRBJ1-5, the V gene TRBV7-9; D ambiguous. The germline CDR1 and CDR2 sequences are SEHNR and FQNEAQ (reference sequence). The CDR3 is 12 residues long. V was clipped by 4 bases and J by 9 bases, with 10 bases between them. The CDR3 sequence is CASSSSEGPQHF. The CDR3 region has the DNA TGTGCCAGCAGCTCCTCTGAGGGGCCCCAGCATTTT.

This clonotype was found many times. This chain connects TRBV20-1 to TRBJ1-1, with 9 bases fitting TRBD1. The CDR3 is made up of 13 amino acids. The germline V gene has CDR1 DFQATT and CDR2 SNEGSKA (reference sequence). V gave up 1 base and J gave up 4 bases; unmatched junction bases: 1. This chain's CDR3 is CSARVDRGTEAFF. In DNA, the CDR3 is TGCAGTGCTAGAGTGGACAGGGGCACTGAAGCTTTCTTT.

The rearrangement joins TRBV7-2 to TRBJ1-5; no clear D gene. This CDR3 has 16 amino acids. V lost 1 base and J lost 7, with 17 bases in between. Germline V gives CDR1 SGHTA, CDR2 FQGNSA. CDR3 sequence: CASSLDSWGGVQPQHF. In DNA, the CDR3 is TGTGCCAGCAGCTTAGACAGTTGGGGTGGGGTGCAGCCCCAGCATTTT.

This CDR3 is CASSEGTGGGKLFF. DNA for the CDR3: TGTGCCAGCAGCGAAGGGACAGGGGGCGGAAAACTGTTTTTT. The genes are TRBV7-8 and TRBJ1-4, with 12 bases identical to TRBD1. J lost 10 bases, V lost 5 bases, and 5 bases had no gene match. Looked up from germline, CDR1 is SGHVS and CDR2 is FQNEAQ. The CDR3 covers 14 residues. Full variable domain (rest looked up from reference TRBV7-8 and TRBJ1-4): GAGVSQSPRYKVAKRGQDVALRCDPISGHVSLFWYQQALGQGPEFLTYFQNEAQLDKSGLPSDRFFAERPEGSVSTLKIQRTQQEDSAVYLCASSEGTGGGKLFFGSGTQLSVL.

This clonotype has more than one count but fewer than ten. This chain links TRBV27 with TRBJ2-7; TRBD2 agrees at 7 bases. After removal of 7 bases from V and 5 bases from J, the junction contained 2 bases not matched to a gene. This CDR3 comprises 11 residues. Germline V CDR1 and CDR2: MNHEY, SMNVEV (reference sequence). The CDR3 protein is CASNSGHEQYF. CDR3 coding DNA: TGTGCCAGCAATAGCGGGCACGAGCAGTACTTC.

This clonotype was observed a few times. The chain combines TRBV10-3 with TRBJ2-5; D not certain. The CDR3 sequence is 14 residues long. V shed 2 bases and J shed 1 base, with 8 bases lying between them. Germline V gives CDR1 ENHRY, CDR2 SYGVKD. The CDR3 protein is CAISEDQIQETQYF. The CDR3 nucleotides are TGTGCCATCAGTGAGGATCAGATCCAAGAGACCCAGTACTTC.

This clonotype was recorded a few times. The gene calls are TRBV21-1 and TRBJ2-7; TRBD2 is the table's D call and was not checked against the DNA. TRBV21-1 is a listed pseudogene. The CDR3 is made up of 21 amino acids. The CDR3 bases are TGTGCCAGCAGCAAAGTAAACGGGTGGAGCCTAGCGGGAGAGGCGAGGTACGAGCAGTACTTC. This gives the protein CASSKVNGWSLAGEARYEQYF.

J is TRBJ2-7 and V is TRBV27; possible D gene TRBD2, 6 bases. V was cut by 2 bases and J by 7 bases, with 15 bases left in between. The CDR3 contains 14 residues. CDR1 and CDR2 (germline): MNHEY, SMNVEV (reference sequence). Written as DNA, the CDR3 is TGTGCCAGCAGTTTAATACGGGACTCGGGAGAGCAGTACTTC. This translates into CASSLIRDSGEQYF.

This clonotype was seen only a few times. The chain couples TRBV9 to TRBJ2-4; no definite D call. Between the trimmed V and J ends, which lost 6 bases and 5 bases, there was a span of 15 bases. Germline CDR1 is SGDLS and CDR2 is YYNGEE. The CDR3 extends over 14 amino acids. The CDR3 nucleotides are TGTGCCAGCAACCCGGGCCCCAGCCAAAACATTCAGTACTTC. Protein product: CASNPGPSQNIQYF. Full variable domain (missing parts from reference TRBV9 and TRBJ2-4): DSGVTQTPKHLITATGQRVTLRCSPRSGDLSVYWYQQSLDQGLQFLIQYYNGEERAKGNILERFSAQQFPDLHSELNLSSLELGDSALYFCASNPGPSQNIQYFGAGTRLSVL.